This T cell receptor (beta chain) emerged from a study of blood T cells in healthy people across ages. Study observations and caveats: Total diversity from one million sequenced T cells was likely underestimated. Observed TCR beta diversity showed a strong correlation with the percentage of naive T cells as measured by flow cytometry.

The authors ran a second PCR of roughly 6 to 12 cycles using a sample-barcoded 5' primer and a J-beta primer mix. A template-switch adaptor that had 12 random nucleotides put a tag on each cDNA molecule. From the 5' RACE reads, TCRdb called clonotypes with MiXCR, one entry per CDR3 protein. There are about 1 million distinct CDR3 sequences in the sample; more than 40% occur only once, and approximately 20% lies in the top ten. The ends lost 1 base at V and 3 bases at J; junction bases unmatched: 13. The CDR3 loop spans 18 amino acids. Germline CDR1 SGHAT, CDR2 FQDESV (reference sequence). Notes on this clonotype: The target antigen is unknown.

The rearrangement joins TRBV11-1 to TRBJ1-1, with 8 bases lining up with TRBD1. Material: blood. This TCR derives from an older woman in good health. The CDR3 DNA reads as TGTGCCAGCAGCTTAGGGACAGGGCCGACCTCGGGGTACACTGAAGCTTTCTTT. Its protein is CASSLGTGPTSGYTEAFF.